One TCR beta chain is described in this entry. Its antigen is not known. This sample is part of a study of T-cell memory formation after mild COVID-19. Study-level information: TCR clustering was largely donor specific.

The V gene lost 0 bases and the J gene lost 9 bases, with 10 bases spanning the gap. The CDR3 runs 13 residues. Germline-derived CDR1 and CDR2 are SGDLS and YYNGEE. Study-wide results and caveats: What remained unconfirmed was the SARS-CoV-2 specificity of second-wave clones peaking on day 37. Contracting clones localized mainly to CM and EM when CD4+ and mainly to EMRA when CD8+.

TCRdb re-called the 5' RACE reads through MiXCR, storing one row per CDR3 protein. The sample records roughly 200,000 distinct CDR3 sequences, about 22% being singletons. This TCR came from an adult woman who had mild COVID-19 (a few samples of this study predate the infection). Cell type and time point are not known. The sequenced sample was PBMCs or a T cell subset sorted from them (not recorded which). The rearrangement uses TRBV9 and TRBJ2-1; maybe TRBD1 (6 bases). The CDR3, as DNA: TGTGCCAGCAGCGTAGGGGGGCAGGGTGAGCAGTTCTTC. This encodes CASSVGGQGEQFF.